A single sample gave rise to the 27 T cell receptor beta chains below, sequenced in a study of OX40 agonist ivuxolimab in advanced cancers. Measured with immunoSEQ multiplex PCR; TCRdb has only the in-frame clones, and not every one. The sample includes 50,000 to 65,000 clones, around 80% of them seen just once. Specimen: CD4+ or CD8+ T cells sorted from blood, collected in a trial of the OX40 agonist ivuxolimab. These receptors came from an adult with an advanced solid tumor such as melanoma, head and neck, liver or kidney cancer.

This chain links TRBV6-1 with TRBJ1-1; D possibly corresponds to TRBD1 (6 bases). The CDR3 covers 15 residues. The germline CDR1 and CDR2 sequences are MNHNS and SASEGT. The V gene lost 6 bases and the J gene lost 5 bases, with 19 bases spanning the gap. The chain's CDR3 is CASRGGGLEVTEAFF. The CDR3 nucleotides read TGTGCCAGCAGAGGAGGGGGGCTGGAGGTTACTGAAGCTTTCTTT.

V and J are TRBV5-1 and TRBJ2-7; 7 nucleotides align to TRBD1. Germline V gene lookup returns CDR1 SGHRS and CDR2 YFSETQ. V lost 2 bases to trimming and J lost 0 bases; unmatched junction nucleotides: 2. This CDR3 is built from 14 residues. For the CDR3, the DNA is TGCGCCAGCAGCTTACGGACAGGCTCCTACGAGCAGTACTTC. Its protein product is CASSLRTGSYEQYF.

This chain uses TRBV28 with TRBJ1-5; D is perhaps TRBD1 (6 bases). Germline-derived CDR1 and CDR2 are MDHEN and SYDVKM. The CDR3 spans 15 residues. Trimming shortened V by 5 bases and J by 2 bases, and 13 bases separated the two germline ends. CDR3 sequence (DNA): TGTGCCAGCAGTCCACAGGGAATTGGCAATCAGCCCCAGCATTTT. Its translation: CASSPQGIGNQPQHF.

The rearrangement joins TRBV5-4 to TRBJ1-1; TRBD1 is a possible D gene (6 bases). V shed 4 bases and J shed 12 bases, with 16 bases lying between them. The CDR3 loop spans 12 amino acids. Germline V gene lookup returns CDR1 SGHNT and CDR2 YYREEE (reference sequence). CDR3 sequence reads: CASSQEQGLSFF. CDR3 nucleotides: TGTGCCAGCAGCCAAGAACAGGGTTTATCTTTCTTT.

This chain joins TRBV28 and TRBJ1-1, with 7 bases that match TRBD1. With V trimmed by 5 bases and J by 5 bases, 8 bases remained unmatched. CDR1 and CDR2 from the germline V gene are MDHEN and SYDVKM. The CDR3 contains 14 residues. The CDR3: CASSTHRGGTEAFF. CDR3 coding DNA: TGTGCCAGCAGTACCCACAGGGGCGGGACTGAAGCTTTCTTT.

This rearrangement joins TRBV30 to TRBJ1-6, with D unresolved. The germline V gene has CDR1 GTSNPN and CDR2 SVGIG (reference sequence). Trimming left V 3 bases short and J 10 bases short, with 10 bases between. This CDR3 has 12 amino acids. In nucleotides, the CDR3 is TGTGCCTGGAGCGCGGAACAGTCACCCCTCCACTTT. Amino acid sequence: CAWSAEQSPLHF.

V usage is TRBV21-1 and J usage is TRBJ1-6; the table names TRBD1, a call not compared with the DNA. TRBV21-1 is described as a pseudogene. The CDR3 sequence is 14 residues long. Here the CDR3 reads CASRIQGYNSPLHF. The CDR3 DNA reads as TGTGCCAGCAGGATACAGGGGTATAATTCACCCCTCCACTTT.

The chain carries TRBV5-4 and TRBJ1-1, with D hard to call. The V end was cut by 0 bases, the J end by 5 bases, with 11 bases between. CDR3 length: 14 residues. Germline V gene data show CDR1 as SGHNT and CDR2 as YYREEE (reference sequence). CDR3 nucleotide sequence: TGTGCCAGCAGCTTGGCTGTGCCGGGAACTGAAGCTTTCTTT. The encoded protein is CASSLAVPGTEAFF.

J is TRBJ2-2 and V is TRBV5-1, with 11 bases matching TRBD2. CDR1 and CDR2 (germline): SGHRS, YFSETQ. V lost 4 bases and J lost 1; bases outside the gene matches: 6. The CDR3 length is 17 residues. CDR3 nucleotides: TGCGCCAGCAGCGTATCAACTAGCGGGAGGAACACCGGGGAGCTGTTTTTT. It specifies CASSVSTSGRNTGELFF.

This chain links TRBV19 with TRBJ2-1; perhaps TRBD1 as D (5 bases). The CDR3 length is 14 residues. Trimming took 7 bases from V and 0 from J, leaving 10 bases between them. Germline V gene lookup returns CDR1 LNHDA and CDR2 SQIVND (reference sequence). CDR3 coding DNA: TGTGCCAGTACAGGGTCAGGCTCCTACAATGAGCAGTTCTTC. Translating it yields CASTGSGSYNEQFF.

J is TRBJ2-5 and V is TRBV11-2, with TRBD1 matching 9 bases. Germline-derived CDR1 and CDR2 are SGHAT and FQNNGV. J was trimmed by 4 bases and V by 5 bases; bases with no gene match: 11. There are 16 residues in the CDR3. CDR3 residues: CASSHLNYRGRETQYF. Written as DNA, the CDR3 is TGTGCCAGCAGCCATCTCAATTACAGGGGGCGAGAGACCCAGTACTTC.

The CDR3 sequence: CASSLGSGSNQPQHF. The CDR3 DNA sequence: TGTGCCAGCAGCTTAGGGTCAGGTAGCAATCAGCCCCAGCATTTT. The chain is built from TRBV11-2 and TRBJ1-5; D gene uncertain. Trimming pared 1 base from V and 0 bases from J, leaving 7 bases between. This CDR3 spans 15 amino acids. Germline-derived CDR1 and CDR2 are SGHAT and FQNNGV.

The chain recombines TRBV6-5 with TRBJ2-3; perhaps TRBD2 as D (6 bases). The CDR3 totals 16 residues. Looked up from germline, CDR1 is MNHEY and CDR2 is SVGAGI. With 4 bases removed from V and 2 bases from J, the gap between germline ends came to 16 bases. Here the CDR3 reads CASSLSDYRHTDTQYF. The DNA of the CDR3 is TGTGCCAGCAGTTTATCGGACTACCGACACACAGATACGCAGTATTTT.

The chain recombines TRBV27 with TRBJ1-2; TRBD1 aligns across 10 bases. The CDR3 length is 13 residues. Germline CDR1 reads MNHEY; CDR2 reads SMNVEV (reference sequence). Trimming took 5 bases from V and 7 from J; bases not matched to a gene: 4. The CDR3 DNA reads as TGTGCCAGCAGTGAGGGACAGGGGTCTGGCTACACCTTC. Its protein is CASSEGQGSGYTF.

J is TRBJ2-3 and V is TRBV27; 13 nucleotides agree with TRBD2. Trimming took 5 bases from V and 9 from J; bases not matched to a gene: 5. Germline V gene data show CDR1 as MNHEY and CDR2 as SMNVEV (reference sequence). CDR3 size: 14 residues. The CDR3 region is CASSGLAGASTQYF. The CDR3 DNA reads as TGTGCCAGCAGTGGACTAGCGGGGGCCTCCACGCAGTATTTT.

The V gene is TRBV6-1, the J gene TRBJ1-5; TRBD1 agrees at 11 bases. After removal of 7 bases from V and 6 bases from J, the junction contained 5 bases not matched to a gene. Germline CDR1 MNHNS, CDR2 SASEGT. This CDR3 contains 14 residues. The CDR3 sequence: CASIGQGARQPQHF. DNA for the CDR3: TGTGCCAGCATTGGACAGGGGGCGCGTCAGCCCCAGCATTTT.

The rearrangement joins TRBV7-2 to TRBJ1-1, with D perhaps TRBD1 (5 bases). Germline-derived CDR1 and CDR2 are SGHTA and FQGNSA. This CDR3 has 15 amino acids. Trimming removed 2 bases from V and 2 bases from J, with 12 bases in between. CDR3 sequence (DNA): TGTGCCAGCAGCTTAAGGGGCAGGGACAACACTGAAGCTTTCTTT. It is translated as CASSLRGRDNTEAFF.

This chain links TRBV28 with TRBJ2-1, with 13 bases that match TRBD2. Trimming took 5 bases from V and 5 from J; bases not matched to a gene: 9. The germline gives CDR1 MDHEN, CDR2 SYDVKM. This CDR3 contains 17 residues. The DNA of the CDR3 is TGTGCCAGCAGTCCGACTAGCGGGAGGCCGGGAGACAATGAGCAGTTCTTC. Translated, it gives CASSPTSGRPGDNEQFF. Full variable domain (remainder filled in from reference TRBV28 and TRBJ2-1): DVKVTQSSRYLVKRTGEKVFLECVQDMDHENMFWYRQDPGLGLRLIYFSYDVKMKEKGDIPEGYSVSREKKERFSLILESASTNQTSMYLCASSPTSGRPGDNEQFFGPGTRLTVL.

This clone has only one observation. V is TRBV7-8 and J is TRBJ1-1, with no clear D. Trimming took off 5 bases at V and 0 bases at J, with 7 bases between the two ends. The CDR3 is made up of 13 amino acids. Germline CDR1 SGHVS, CDR2 FQNEAQ. The chain's CDR3 is CASSLSLNTEAFF. The CDR3 DNA reads as TGTGCCAGCAGCCTCTCCCTGAACACTGAAGCTTTCTTT.

This clone came up once. This chain uses TRBV5-1 with TRBJ2-7; 7 nucleotides align to TRBD1. The J segment lost 3 bases and the V segment lost 5 bases, leaving 2 bases of the junction unmatched. From germline, CDR1 is SGHRS and CDR2 YFSETQ. The CDR3 totals 12 residues. CDR3 loop: CASRDRVYEQYV. CDR3 sequence (DNA): TGCGCCAGCAGAGACAGGGTCTACGAGCAGTACGTC.

J is TRBJ1-2 and V is TRBV5-1; D is uncertain. The CDR3 has 12 amino acids. Germline loops: CDR1 SGHRS, CDR2 YFSETQ. V lost 6 bases and J lost 8, with 14 bases in between. CDR3 residues: CASKGLLEGYTF. CDR3 DNA: TGCGCCAGCAAAGGCCTCTTGGAGGGCTACACCTTC.

On this clone itself: The same CDR3 arises from other DNA sequences in this sample as well. The chain employs TRBV6-5 and TRBJ2-3, with D possibly called TRBD1 or TRBD2 (5 bases each). Germline lookup yields CDR1 MNHEY and CDR2 SVGAGI. Trimming took off 4 bases at V and 5 bases at J, with 7 bases between the two ends. The CDR3 spans 12 residues. CDR3 region: CASSLRGDTQYF. CDR3 sequence (DNA): TGTGCCAGCAGTTTGAGGGGAGATACGCAGTATTTT.

This chain joins TRBV30 and TRBJ1-6; tentatively, D is TRBD1 (5 bases). CDR3 length equals 13 residues. Per the germline V gene, CDR1 is GTSNPN and CDR2 is SVGIG (reference sequence). The germline V and J ends were trimmed by 5 bases and 1 base, with 6 bases remaining between them. CDR3 loop: CAWDSSYNSPLHF. DNA for the CDR3: TGTGCCTGGGACAGTTCCTATAATTCACCCCTCCACTTT.

The CDR3 DNA follows: TGTGCCAGCAGCTCCGGGCCCCCCTCCTACAATGAGCAGTTCTTC. This sequence encodes CASSSGPPSYNEQFF. The chain recombines TRBV11-2 with TRBJ2-1; D gene unclear. CDR1 and CDR2 (germline): SGHAT, FQNNGV. Trimming pared 4 bases from V and 0 bases from J, leaving 10 bases between. This CDR3 comprises 15 residues. Full variable domain (missing parts from reference TRBV11-2 and TRBJ2-1): EAGVAQSPRYKIIEKRQSVAFWCNPISGHATLYWYQQILGQGPKLLIQFQNNGVVDDSQLPKDRFSAERLKGVDSTLKIQPAKLEDSAVYLCASSSGPPSYNEQFFGPGTRLTVL.

The chain joins TRBV2 to TRBJ2-5; D perhaps matches TRBD2 (5 bases). The CDR3 is 13 amino acids. V was clipped by 11 bases and J by 0 bases, with 13 bases between them. Germline V gene data show CDR1 as SNHLY and CDR2 as FYNNEI. This CDR3 is CASGVDYQETQYF. The CDR3 DNA reads as TGTGCCTCAGGTGTGGACTACCAAGAGACCCAGTACTTC.

The chain employs TRBV5-4 and TRBJ1-2; 7 bases are shared with TRBD1. The trim removed 4 bases at V and 7 bases at J, leaving 10 bases unmatched. The CDR3 spans 14 residues. The germline V gene has CDR1 SGHNT and CDR2 YYREEE (reference sequence). In nucleotides, the CDR3 is TGTGCCAGCAGCCAACAGGGGTCGAGGGGTGGCTACACCTTC. Amino acid sequence: CASSQQGSRGGYTF.

The chain joins TRBV2 to TRBJ1-1; TRBD1 is a possible D gene (5 bases). Germline CDR1 is SNHLY and CDR2 is FYNNEI. The CDR3 sequence is 15 residues long. The ends were cut back, 2 bases at V and 1 base at J, with 11 bases in the middle. The CDR3: CASSESDSKNTEAFF. The CDR3 region has the DNA TGTGCCAGCAGTGAAAGTGACAGTAAGAACACTGAAGCTTTCTTT.